One TCR beta chain is described in this entry. CDR1 and CDR2 (germline): MNHEY, SVGAGI. The CDR3 has 13 residues. With 5 bases removed from V and 0 bases from J, the gap between germline ends came to 8 bases. The data stem from a study of blood T cell repertoires in COVID-19. The data were produced by immunoSEQ multiplex PCR, yet TCRdb's version contains in-frame clones alone and is incomplete. The repertoire has under 150,000 clones, around 85% of them found once; the top ten carry about a sixth. The rearrangement joins TRBV6-5 to TRBJ2-7; D perhaps matches TRBD1 (6 bases). This TCR was sampled from a woman of 80 years or more with acute or convalescent COVID-19. The sequenced sample consisted of peripheral blood. The CDR3 loop reads CASSRDTSYEQYF. DNA for the CDR3: TGTGCCAGCAGTCGGGACACCTCCTACGAGCAGTACTTC.